The 23 T cell receptor beta chains below come from one sample, sequenced in a study of T cells in Graves' hyperthyroidism and ophthalmopathy. RNA transcripts were the template for amplifying TCR beta CDR3 regions. The HTBI primer set served for first-round RT-PCR of the TCR CDR3. TCRdb itself ran the multiplex PCR reads through MiXCR, one entry per CDR3 protein. Altogether a few hundred thousand distinct CDR3 sequences are present, 18% being singletons, with the ten largest covering around 47%. The sequencing input was blood. These receptors were taken from a woman aged 45-59 years with Graves' hyperthyroidism.

There are a few counts of this clonotype. The rearrangement links TRBV10-3 to TRBJ2-1, with a possible D match to TRBD2 (7 bases). CDR1 is ENHRY, CDR2 SYGVKD, per germline. There are 16 residues in the CDR3. V gave up 3 bases and J gave up 6 bases, with 18 bases separating them. In nucleotides, the CDR3 is TGTGCCATCAGTGAACCCGGAGGCGGGGGCTTCAATGAGCAGTTCTTC. Its translation is CAISEPGGGGFNEQFF.

V and J are TRBV27 and TRBJ1-6; D not resolved. CDR1 and CDR2 (germline): MNHEY, SMNVEV (reference sequence). The CDR3 loop spans 15 amino acids. V lost 6 bases to trimming and J lost 0 bases, with 9 bases between them. In DNA form, the CDR3 reads TGTGCCAGCAGGAGTTTTGGCTCCTATAATTCACCCCTCCACTTT. This sequence encodes CASRSFGSYNSPLHF.

This clonotype was found many times. The chain is built from TRBV29-1 and TRBJ1-1, with 7 bases fitting TRBD1. CDR3 length: 13 amino acids. J gave up 1 base and V 4 bases, and 3 bases lay outside the gene matches. CDR1 is SQVTM and CDR2 is ANQGSEA in the germline V gene. The CDR3 loop reads CSVGGQENTEAFF. The CDR3 DNA is TGCAGCGTTGGAGGACAGGAGAACACTGAAGCTTTCTTT.

This clonotype turned up a few times. The chain recombines TRBV29-1 with TRBJ1-1; 7 bases agree with TRBD1. The CDR3 spans 12 residues. Per germline, CDR1 SQVTM and CDR2 ANQGSEA. V trimming: 5 bases; J trimming: 11 bases; junction bases outside the gene matches: 11. The DNA of the CDR3 is TGCAGCGTTCTGACAGGGACTCAGGTCGCTTTCTTT. This encodes CSVLTGTQVAFF.

This clonotype turned up a few times. This chain joins TRBV19 and TRBJ2-1; perhaps TRBD2 as D (5 bases). In germline, CDR1 is LNHDA, CDR2 SQIVND (reference sequence). CDR3 length equals 14 residues. Trimming left V 5 bases short and J 2 bases short, with 10 bases between. In DNA, the CDR3 is TGTGCCAGTAGTCCCCCAGCGGCCTACAATGAGCAGTTCTTC. Translation gives CASSPPAAYNEQFF.

A few counts support this clonotype. The rearrangement uses TRBV5-1 and TRBJ2-5; 7 bases line up with TRBD2. CDR1 is SGHRS, CDR2 YFSETQ, per germline. The trim removed 4 bases at V and 5 bases at J, leaving 5 bases unmatched. CDR3 length: 13 residues. The CDR3 DNA reads TGCGCCAGCAGCGTGAGCGGGATTGAGACCCAGTACTTC. Its protein product is CASSVSGIETQYF.

V usage is TRBV19 and J usage is TRBJ1-1; D unclear. The length of the CDR3 is 14 residues. Trimming removed 3 bases at V and 0 bases at J, with 8 bases between. Germline CDR1 and CDR2: LNHDA and SQIVND (reference sequence). CDR3 DNA: TGTGCCAGTAGTATTCCCAACATGAACACTGAAGCTTTCTTT. It yields the protein CASSIPNMNTEAFF.

This clonotype has just a few counts. The chain recombines TRBV4-1 with TRBJ2-1, with TRBD2 as a possible D gene (5 bases). There are 21 residues in the CDR3. Germline loops: CDR1 MGHRA, CDR2 YSYEKL. Trimming removed 0 bases at V and 0 bases at J, with 24 bases between. This chain's CDR3 is CASSQEPYPLFAGSSYNEQFF. CDR3 nucleotides: TGCGCCAGCAGCCAAGAACCCTATCCCCTTTTCGCGGGTAGCTCCTACAATGAGCAGTTCTTC.

This clonotype appeared a few times. J is TRBJ1-3 and V is TRBV3-1, with D possibly TRBD1 on 5 matching bases. CDR1 is LGHDT, CDR2 YNNKEL, per germline (reference sequence). Trimming took 2 bases from V and 0 from J, leaving 8 bases between them. This CDR3 spans 15 amino acids. CDR3 DNA: TGTGCCAGCAGCCAAAGGGACCACTCTGGAAACACCATATATTTT. It translates to CASSQRDHSGNTIYF.

This chain uses TRBV6-1 with TRBJ2-3; D unclear. V lost 2 bases to trimming and J lost 14 bases, with 14 bases between them. CDR3 length: 12 amino acids. The germline CDR1 and CDR2 sequences are MNHNS and SASEGT. CDR3 amino acids: CASSESPESGYF. For the CDR3, the DNA is TGTGCCAGCAGTGAATCCCCGGAGTCAGGGTATTTT.

The chain has TRBV29-1 and TRBJ2-7; 9 bases are shared with TRBD1. J gave up 6 bases and V 6 bases, and 9 bases lay outside the gene matches. Germline CDR1 reads SQVTM; CDR2 reads ANQGSEA. There are 13 residues in the CDR3. The CDR3 protein is CSVGWGQGTEQYF. The CDR3 DNA is TGCAGCGTGGGGTGGGGACAGGGCACCGAGCAGTACTTC.

This clonotype was seen at least ten times. The genes are TRBV27 and TRBJ2-1, with TRBD1 matching 12 bases. The CDR3 is 15 amino acids. Per germline, CDR1 MNHEY and CDR2 SMNVEV (reference sequence). V lost 0 bases and J lost 9; bases outside the gene matches: 3. The CDR3 region is CASSLSGTGGTEQFF. The CDR3 nucleotides are TGTGCCAGCAGTTTATCGGGGACAGGGGGCACTGAGCAGTTCTTC.

As concerns this clonotype: At one end, the junction sequence differs from germline, possibly due to a read error. V and J are TRBV6-1 and TRBJ2-3; 7 nucleotides match TRBD2. Germline V gives CDR1 MNHNS, CDR2 SASEGT. CDR3 size: 18 residues. CDR3 sequence: CASSEAGASGASTDTQYF. CDR3 DNA sequence: TGTGCCAGCAGCGAAGCAGGTGCTAGCGGTGCTAGCACAGATACGCAGTATTTT.

At least ten counts were recorded for this clonotype. The V call is TRBV2, the J call TRBJ1-2, with D uncertain. The CDR3 consists of 14 residues. Germline V gene data show CDR1 as SNHLY and CDR2 as FYNNEI. V was trimmed by 2 bases and J by 8 bases, leaving 15 bases between them. The CDR3 bases are TGTGCCAGCAGTGAACGGGGAGAAGAAGAAGGCTACACCTTC. Its protein product is CASSERGEEEGYTF.

A single count supports this clonotype. At one boundary the junction diverges from the germline segment, which might be a read error. This sequence joins TRBV2 and TRBJ2-2, with D perhaps TRBD2 (5 bases). Germline CDR1 reads SNHLY; CDR2 reads FYNNEI. This CDR3 comprises 14 residues. The CDR3 here is CASSEREDTRELFF. In nucleotides, the CDR3 is TGTGCCAGCAGTGAACGGGAAGACACCAGGGAGCTGTTTTTT.

This clonotype was seen many times. This chain links TRBV7-8 with TRBJ2-1; tentative D call: TRBD2 (6 bases). The CDR3 is 15 residues long. Trimming took off 0 bases at V and 8 bases at J, with 14 bases between the two ends. The germline gives CDR1 SGHVS, CDR2 FQNEAQ. The CDR3 is CASSLAAGPWDEQFF. CDR3 DNA: TGTGCCAGCAGCTTAGCCGCGGGGCCCTGGGATGAGCAGTTCTTC.

Points on this clonotype: This could be a read error, since a much larger clone is one nucleotide away. The rearrangement joins TRBV5-5 to TRBJ1-1, with 7 bases aligning to TRBD1. Per the germline V gene, CDR1 is SGHKS and CDR2 is YYEKEE (reference sequence). V was clipped by 6 bases and J by 8 bases; unmatched bases: 7. CDR3 length: 12 amino acids. For the CDR3, the DNA is TGTGCCAGCAACCTGACAGGGCGCGAAGCTTTCTTT. It translates to CASNLTGREAFF.

This clonotype has a count of ten or more. V gene TRBV18 combines with J gene TRBJ1-1; the match to TRBD1 covers 8 bases. Trimming at V came to 0 bases and at J to 4 bases, leaving 4 bases not matched to a gene. The CDR3 runs to 15 residues. Per the germline V gene, CDR1 is KGHSH and CDR2 is LQKENI. The CDR3 nucleotides read TGTGCCAGCTCACCACCGGCGACAGGGGCCACTGAAGCTTTCTTT. Encoded protein: CASSPPATGATEAFF.

This clonotype was recorded at least ten times. The rearrangement uses TRBV3-1 and TRBJ2-7, with D unresolved. V was shortened by 2 bases and J by 5 bases, with 7 bases between the two germline ends. The CDR3 sequence is 12 residues long. The germline CDR1 and CDR2 sequences are LGHDT and YNNKEL (reference sequence). CDR3 sequence reads: CASSQPPNEQYF. Here the CDR3 DNA reads TGTGCCAGCAGCCAACCCCCCAACGAGCAGTACTTC.

This clonotype occurred once. A much larger clone differs from this one at a single base, so this may be a read error. V usage is TRBV5-1 and J usage is TRBJ2-1; 7 bases align to TRBD2. CDR1 and CDR2 (germline): SGHRS, YFSETQ. This CDR3 is 17 amino acids long. The CDR3 DNA follows: TGCGCCAGCAGCTTACGGGTCAGGGAGGGCTCCTACAATGAGCGGTTCTTC. Its protein is CASSLRVREGSYNERFF.

The chain is built from TRBV19 and TRBJ2-7; weak D call: TRBD2 (6 bases). The CDR3 runs to 14 residues. Per germline, CDR1 LNHDA and CDR2 SQIVND (reference sequence). Trimming took off 7 bases at V and 6 bases at J, with 19 bases between the two ends. In DNA form, the CDR3 reads TGTGCCAGTACCCCAGGGAGGTATCTGACCGAGCAGTACTTC. Protein product: CASTPGRYLTEQYF.

This clonotype was counted at least ten times. J is TRBJ2-5 and V is TRBV9; D is unresolved. The CDR3 contains 15 residues. CDR1 and CDR2 (germline): SGDLS, YYNGEE. Trimming pared 0 bases from V and 0 bases from J, leaving 9 bases between. In DNA form, the CDR3 reads TGTGCCAGCAGCGTAGAGGGTACTAACCAAGAGACCCAGTACTTC. Encoded protein: CASSVEGTNQETQYF.

CDR3 amino acids: CASSVVAASTDTQYF. Written as DNA, the CDR3 is TGTGCCAGCAGCGTAGTAGCCGCTAGCACAGATACGCAGTATTTT. The chain has TRBV9 and TRBJ2-3; D is ambiguous. The CDR3 has 15 amino acids. V was pared by 0 bases and J by 0 bases, with 8 bases between. Germline V gene data show CDR1 as SGDLS and CDR2 as YYNGEE.